This T cell receptor (beta chain) derives from a study of Tregs in tolerant kidney transplant recipients. A remark on this clone: The read stops 3 residues short of the end of the CDR3; the missing end is completed from the germline J gene.

Mixed chimerism was transient after nonmyeloablative marrow transplants from related graft donors. CDR1 is DFQATT, CDR2 SNEGSKA, per germline (reference sequence). The CDR3 loop spans 11 amino acids. Using immunoSEQ multiplex PCR, the repertoire was profiled, and TCRdb retains in-frame clones only, with some absent. The table lists about 6,300 clones. This clonotype originated in a human patient who received a combined kidney and bone marrow transplant. Some T cells may be provided by the graft donor. The sample here was CD4+ T cells from blood (PBMCs), taken 6 months after the transplant. This chain joins TRBV20-1 and TRBJ1-2; 10 bases align to TRBD1. The DNA read from the CDR3 is TGCAGTGCTGGGACAGGGGACGGC. It specifies CSAGTGDG. The whole CDR3 is CSAGTGDGYTF.